Following are 17 T cell receptor beta chains from one sample sequenced in a study of T cells in localized non-small cell lung cancer. Assay: immunoSEQ multiplex PCR; the TCRdb copy retains only in-frame clones and omits some. The sample holds more than 40,000 clones, 70% to 90% seen once. Sequencing used PBMCs, obtained before any cancer treatment. The receptor set was obtained from a man aged 40-75 years with stage II lung adenocarcinoma.

The rearrangement links TRBV5-1 to TRBJ2-2, with D unresolved. V was pared by 4 bases and J by 5 bases, with 15 bases between. The CDR3 is made up of 15 amino acids. Germline lookup yields CDR1 SGHRS and CDR2 YFSETQ. The CDR3: CASSRMGSLTGELFF. As DNA, the CDR3 is TGCGCCAGCAGCCGGATGGGCAGCCTTACCGGGGAGCTGTTTTTT.

This clone was seen once. The CDR3 region has the DNA TGTGCCAGCAGCTTAGGACCTGGCACAGATACGCAGTATTTT. Translated, it gives CASSLGPGTDTQYF. The gene calls are TRBV7-3 and TRBJ2-3; D remains ambiguous. Germline CDR1 and CDR2: SGHTA and FQGTGA. This CDR3 is built from 14 residues. The V end lost 2 bases, the J end lost 1 base, and 7 bases lay between the germline ends.

The chain joins TRBV5-6 to TRBJ2-2, with D perhaps being TRBD1 or TRBD2 (6 bases each). V lost 5 bases and J lost 5, with 19 bases in between. Germline CDR1 SGHDT, CDR2 YYEEEE. This CDR3 is built from 16 residues. As DNA, the CDR3 is TGTGCCAGCAGACGAGGGGGGTACAGAGGTACCGGGGAGCTGTTTTTT. This sequence encodes CASRRGGYRGTGELFF.

This chain connects TRBV2 to TRBJ2-5, with D perhaps being TRBD1 or TRBD2 (7 bases each). The CDR3 extends over 15 amino acids. The V gene lost 6 bases and the J gene lost 7 bases, with 21 bases spanning the gap. Germline V gene data show CDR1 as SNHLY and CDR2 as FYNNEI. CDR3 residues: CASRGARQGGWTQYF. CDR3 DNA: TGTGCCAGCAGGGGGGCCCGACAGGGAGGGTGGACCCAGTACTTC.

The chain joins TRBV5-1 to TRBJ1-5; D gene ambiguous. The CDR3 covers 13 residues. V dropped 1 base and J dropped 4 bases, with 6 bases sitting between them. Germline lookup yields CDR1 SGHRS and CDR2 YFSETQ. CDR3 coding DNA: TGCGCCAGCAGCTTGAACGGGAATCAGCCCCAGCATTTT. Its translation: CASSLNGNQPQHF.

This clone was detected only once. J is TRBJ1-2 and V is TRBV20-1; D not certain. The CDR3 contains 11 residues. Germline V CDR1 and CDR2: DFQATT, SNEGSKA (reference sequence). V lost 1 base and J lost 7, with 7 bases in between. CDR3 protein: CSARALTGYTF. CDR3 sequence (DNA): TGCAGTGCTAGAGCACTTACTGGCTACACCTTC.

This clone was seen a single time. J is TRBJ1-1 and V is TRBV7-9, with D possibly TRBD1 on 6 matching bases. Germline-derived CDR1 and CDR2 are SEHNR and FQNEAQ (reference sequence). The CDR3 contains 15 residues. With 0 bases removed from V and 3 bases from J, the gap between germline ends came to 11 bases. The CDR3 DNA sequence: TGTGCCAGCAGCTTAGCGGGGGGGCTGCACACTGAAGCTTTCTTT. Encoded protein: CASSLAGGLHTEAFF.

V usage is TRBV6-1 and J usage is TRBJ1-1; perhaps TRBD1 as D (6 bases). The V end was cut by 2 bases, the J end by 4 bases, with 11 bases between. CDR3 length: 14 amino acids. Germline lookup yields CDR1 MNHNS and CDR2 SASEGT. In DNA, the CDR3 is TGTGCCAGCAGTGAAAGGGCAGGGGCCACTGAAGCTTTCTTT. This translates into CASSERAGATEAFF.

This chain joins TRBV6-5 and TRBJ1-6; D is possibly TRBD1 (5 bases). The germline CDR1 and CDR2 sequences are MNHEY and SVGAGI. This CDR3 has 14 amino acids. Trimming pared 2 bases from V and 10 bases from J, leaving 12 bases between. The CDR3 protein is CASSYRGEDSPLHF. CDR3 in DNA: TGTGCCAGCAGTTACCGAGGGGAAGACTCACCCCTCCACTTT.

This clone came up a few times. The chain links TRBV6-6 to TRBJ1-1; possibly TRBD1 for D (5 bases). Trimming stripped 6 bases from V and 1 base from J, with 12 bases between. The CDR3 totals 14 residues. Germline CDR1 is MNHNY and CDR2 is SVGAGI (reference sequence). CDR3 protein: CASRPSDRNTEAFF. The CDR3 DNA sequence: TGTGCCAGCAGGCCTTCAGACAGGAACACTGAAGCTTTCTTT.

The rearrangement links TRBV27 to TRBJ2-2, with D possibly matching TRBD1 (6 bases). CDR3 length: 15 residues. Trimming took 0 bases from V and 4 from J, leaving 9 bases between them. Germline V gene lookup returns CDR1 MNHEY and CDR2 SMNVEV (reference sequence). For the CDR3, the DNA is TGTGCCAGCAGTTTATCGAGGGGGAGCACCGGGGAGCTGTTTTTT. It codes for CASSLSRGSTGELFF.

Only a few counts were recorded for this clone. The chain joins TRBV30 to TRBJ1-2, with 7 bases matching TRBD1. The germline V gene encodes CDR1 GTSNPN and CDR2 SVGIG (reference sequence). V was clipped by 7 bases and J by 7 bases; unmatched bases: 15. The CDR3 extends over 14 amino acids. The CDR3 DNA reads TGTGCCTTTGGAAGGGCTGGGACAGTAACTGGCTACACCTTC. This encodes CAFGRAGTVTGYTF.

The rearrangement links TRBV6-6 to TRBJ2-5; D not resolved. The germline gives CDR1 MNHNY, CDR2 SVGAGI (reference sequence). V dropped 8 bases and J dropped 4 bases, with 8 bases sitting between them. The CDR3 sequence is 11 residues long. The CDR3, as DNA: TGTGCCAGCCGTCAGAGAGAGACCCAGTACTTC. It encodes CASRQRETQYF.

The CDR3, as DNA: TGTGCCAGCAGCTATCGGTGGCGTCGGAACACTGAAGCTTTCTTT. Its protein is CASSYRWRRNTEAFF. The rearrangement uses TRBV6-6 and TRBJ1-1; unclear D gene. The CDR3 extends over 15 amino acids. V lost 6 bases and J lost 1, with 15 bases in between. The germline V gene encodes CDR1 MNHNY and CDR2 SVGAGI (reference sequence).

The chain carries TRBV19 and TRBJ2-3; D is unclear. In germline, CDR1 is LNHDA, CDR2 SQIVND (reference sequence). V lost 6 bases to trimming and J lost 6 bases, with 16 bases between them. The CDR3 has 14 residues. The CDR3 sequence is CASRPSSFRDTQYF. For the CDR3, the DNA is TGTGCCAGTAGACCGTCTTCCTTCAGGGATACGCAGTATTTT.

CDR3 sequence: CATRGGANTEAFF. The CDR3 nucleotides read TGTGCCACCCGAGGGGGGGCAAACACTGAAGCTTTCTTT. The chain employs TRBV6-6 and TRBJ1-1; maybe TRBD1 (6 bases). The CDR3 runs 13 residues. Trimming cost V 10 bases and J 2 bases, with 14 bases left between them. Germline CDR1 MNHNY, CDR2 SVGAGI (reference sequence).

This rearrangement joins TRBV5-1 to TRBJ1-2, with D perhaps TRBD1 (5 bases). Trimming stripped 2 bases from V and 4 bases from J, with 12 bases between. The CDR3 runs 14 residues. Germline values: CDR1 SGHRS, CDR2 YFSETQ. The CDR3: CASSLGAGAYGYTF. CDR3 in DNA: TGCGCCAGCAGCTTAGGGGCCGGGGCCTATGGCTACACCTTC.